This TCR beta chain originates from a study of cytomegalovirus exposure and HLA in healthy donors (dated by TCRdb to the late 2010s). As for the study more broadly: According to an earlier analysis of 587 of the donors, about 190 million T cells yielded roughly 100 million unique TCR beta sequences and about 300 Gb of sequence data. About 300 gigabases of sequencing data and approximately 80 million unique TCR sequences were included in an early release covering several hundred HLA-typed donors. Of the 398 genotyped donors, more than 75% were placed in the genetic ancestry cluster associated with self-reported Caucasian donors. The study was designed to test whether signatures of past pathogen exposure could be identified by cataloging public T cell receptors. The T cell repertoires of 700 or so subjects were profiled by immunosequencing and related to cytomegalovirus serostatus. Besides the first cohort of 500 to 700 subjects, a separate validation cohort made up of around 120 different subjects was used. High-throughput TCR immunosequencing, statistical association of individual TCRs with disease status, and machine learning were combined to predict cytomegalovirus infection status. In a later analysis, previously published TCR beta repertoires from several hundred donors were re-analyzed and high-resolution HLA genotyping was added so that TCR occurrence patterns could be studied. The later analysis used no new phenotypic data to find candidate immune exposures, relying instead on TCR beta sequences and their occurrence across donors. To decide whether each TCR beta V gene segment behaved as functional or pseudogenic, an earlier analysis of approximately 600 of the donors relied on high-throughput TCR beta sequencing. Donor age, sex, ethnicity and CMV serostatus were compiled together with the repertoire data. A later genetic analysis took genome-wide SNP genotypes for about three fifths of the roughly 700 donors and used that subset as a discovery cohort. Every repertoire in the discovery cohort had been generated on one and the same sequencing platform. Both class I and class II loci were covered by HLA typing, at four-digit resolution. Typing coverage varied by locus: roughly 629-630 donors for A, B, C, DRB1 and DQB1; about 520 for DQA1; approximately 610 for DPA1; 450 to 480 for DPB1. Because of strong linkage in the cohort, a few DR-DQ haplotypes were treated as single units for association and clustering. Across approximately 400 genotyped donors of the cohort, an average of roughly 200,000 unique TCR beta nucleotide sequences per donor were sequenced, and about a sixth of those sequences were non-productive. What the authors observed across the whole study: The study listed 150 to 200 TCR beta chains as associated with cytomegalovirus. In a later genetic analysis, fewer N-insertions in productive TCRs were reported among donors in an Asian-associated ancestry cluster than the approximately 630-donor mean. The authors suggested that the approach could potentially be generalized to other disease states and immunological phenotypes. Specific HLA alleles were associated with 15,000 to 20,000 TCR beta sequences at a false discovery rate of 0.05 in a later analysis. When HLA alleles, especially DR and DQ, strongly co-occurred, TCR associations were difficult to assign to individual alleles. The classifier was reported to diagnose cytomegalovirus status with high specificity and sensitivity in both the original cohort and the validation cohort. An earlier analysis of around 540 of the donors showed that most TCR beta V segments appeared in productive rearrangements either about 90% or about 30% of the time, which broadly matched IMGT annotations. In vitro tests confirmed that a few of the cytomegalovirus-associated TCR beta chains recognize cytomegalovirus antigens. Because HLA typing was missing for some donors at each locus, association tests included only the typed subset. A later analysis reported that several top co-occurrence clusters appeared linked to parvovirus B19, influenza, CMV and Epstein-Barr virus. Immune exposure information for the cohort was limited to CMV serostatus. A further reported finding was that TCR beta sequences accurately predicted the HLA-A and HLA-B alleles for most subjects in the first cohort. Roughly uniform sequencing depth across donors was assumed in presence/absence analyses, although this assumption may not hold. According to a later analysis, TCR association rates differed among HLA loci, with DRB1 alleles showing the most associated TCRs and HLA-C alleles showing the fewest. Correlated functional status among segregating V segments might reflect linkage disequilibrium, but an unknown experimental factor could not be ruled out. Most CMV-associated TCR beta chains appeared to be HLA-restricted in a later analysis, and the HLA associations seemed to be driven largely by CMV exposure. In a later analysis, HLA-associated TCR beta chains showed more clonal expansion and lower generation probabilities than non-associated chains that were equally common. The earlier analysis of a few hundred of the donors excluded 15 to 20 rarely observed V segments, including chromosome 9 orphons, because counts were too low. In a later genetic analysis, a missense DCLRE1C variant was associated with V-gene and J-gene trimming of TCR beta chains, and the association was replicated in an independent cohort. Across donors, most TCR sequences were observed very rarely, whereas some public TCRs were present in many individuals. In this cohort, only TCR beta chains were sequenced, and detectable features were limited by the absence of alpha or paired-chain data. A cluster of highly shared sequence variants was judged likely to be a technical artifact of the sequencing pipeline. Some IMGT-functional V segments, including TRBV6-2 and TRBV6-3, could not be told apart with the 87-base-pair reads, so those segments were excluded.

The cohort was made up of about 670 healthy bone marrow donors. Cohort members were all nominally healthy when sampled, although unrecorded immune exposures were likely present. The donor tested CMV seropositive and was one of the 289 seropositive cohort members. Each donor provided a peripheral blood sample, and peripheral blood mononuclear cells were used for TCR beta sequencing. The Qiagen DNeasy Blood Extraction Kit was used to extract genomic DNA from the blood cell samples. Receptor libraries were prepared by the immunoSEQ multiplex PCR assay. For the multiplex PCR, a mixture combining 60 forward primers for TCR Vbeta segments and 13 reverse primers for TCR Jbeta segments was used. Amplification of the CDR3 region of rearranged TCR beta genes was performed with a multiplex PCR assay on genomic DNA. The amplified TCR beta libraries were sequenced on the Illumina HiSeq System as 87-base-pair reads. As for how the authors treated the data: A later analysis tallied 75 million to 95 million unique TCR beta chains across the approximately 670 repertoires, and around 12 million of those chains were shared by two or more donors. To remove PCR and sequencing errors, raw reads were error-corrected and collapsed into unique sequences using a nearest-neighbor algorithm that merged closely related sequences. To assign V, D and J gene segments, CDR3 sequences were aligned to IMGT reference sequences. For a sequence to be retained, at least a six-nucleotide match to both a V gene segment and a J gene segment was required. A rearrangement counted as productive if the CDR3 had no stop codons and remained in frame with V and J, and every other rearrangement counted as non-productive. Following IMGT convention, CDR3 was defined as the stretch from the second conserved V-encoded cysteine up to the conserved J-encoded phenylalanine. In an earlier analysis of more than 550 of the donors, sequences lacking an unambiguous match to a single V gene segment were excluded. An earlier analysis of 587 of the donors classified V segments as functional when productive rearrangements were above 56.7% and as segregating when the standard deviation between donors was above 5%. To diagnose cytomegalovirus status from the catalog of TCR beta chain sequences, a statistical classification framework was built. In a later analysis, TCR nucleotide sequences were compared against IMGT/GENE-DB human TR gene sequences so that V and J genes could be assigned. A later analysis assigned CDR3 sequences and most-parsimonious VDJ recombination scenarios with the TCRdist pipeline. In a later analysis, every TCR beta chain was defined by the combination of its CDR3 amino acid sequence and its V-gene family, and reads without a unique V-gene family were dropped. To address suspected cross-contamination and a sequencing artifact, a later analysis removed some 620 highly shared, low-generation-probability nucleotide sequences. A later analysis calculated a clonal expansion index for each public chain from normalized within-repertoire ranks of inferred template counts. In a later analysis, generation probabilities were computed using a VDJ recombination model fitted to out-of-frame rearrangements, and the results were checked against IGoR. Hypergeometric tests were used in a later analysis to score TCR-TCR, TCR-HLA and TCR-CMV co-occurrence, with a repertoire-size bias correction applied to the TCR pairs. A later analysis estimated false discovery rates by permuting HLA or CMV assignments 20 times. In a later analysis, co-occurring TCRs were grouped with DBSCAN, and TCRdist sequence similarity was added when clustering was performed within HLA-allele-positive subsets. Repertoires with fewer than 30,000 or more than 120,000 public chains, plus five repertoires with anomalous nucleotide sharing, were excluded from co-occurrence clustering. TCRdb mirrors the immuneACCESS table, restricted to in-frame sequences. Some clones are absent from its copies; in checked studies, under half trace to an unresolved V gene, and the reason for the others is unknown. V and J calls and clone size are given by that table; D and trimming were obtained from the DNA. The sample records some 250,000 clones, approximately 81% of which are singletons. Roughly 7.4% of the sample is in the top ten clones.

The V and J ends are trimmed by 6 bases and 6 bases, leaving 14 bases between them. The CDR1 and CDR2 encoded by the germline V gene are KGHSH and LQKENI. From the cysteine up to the phenylalanine, the CDR3 has a length of 14 residues. Left in the record is the CDR3 DNA by itself, 42 bases read in frame from the first base. As to this clone: Which antigen it targets is not known. No clone much larger than this one lies a single base away; base qualities are absent.

Input material: PBMCs. The sequence came from a woman aged 60-75 years in good health and CMV-seropositive. Recombination connected TRBV18 to TRBJ1-4; the D region possibly corresponds to TRBD1 (6 bases align). The CDR3 loop reads CASSRDRHHEKLFF. The DNA reads TGTGCCAGCTCCCGAGACAGGCACCATGAAAAACTGTTTTTT.